These 11 T cell receptor beta chains were all obtained from the same sample, sequenced in a study of graft-versus-host responses after intestinal transplantation. Libraries were prepared by immunoSEQ multiplex PCR; TCRdb keeps only in-frame clonotypes and omits some of them. In the table there are about 12,000 clones, approximately 91% of which are singletons. Time point: postoperative day 105 after intestinal transplantation (dayNNNN = postoperative day). Sequencing was performed on PBMCs, taken 105 days after intestinal transplantation. The receptor source for this set is a human patient who received an intestinal transplant, so some T cells may come from the graft donor.

The rearrangement joins TRBV6-4 to TRBJ2-3; tentatively, D is TRBD2 (6 bases). The CDR3 loop spans 15 amino acids. Germline V gene sequence: CDR1 MRHNA, CDR2 SNTAGT. V shed 4 bases and J shed 5 bases, with 16 bases lying between them. The DNA for the CDR3 is TGTGCCAGCAGTGTATCGGTGGGAGCGGGAGATACGCAGTATTTT. It is translated as CASSVSVGAGDTQYF.

The V and J genes are TRBV5-1 and TRBJ2-3; 11 nucleotides agree with TRBD2. The CDR3 contains 16 residues. CDR1 is SGHRS and CDR2 is YFSETQ in the germline V gene. The ends lost 7 bases at V and 4 bases at J; junction bases unmatched: 11. The CDR3 region is CASFASGRTGADTQYF. DNA of the CDR3: TGCGCCAGCTTCGCTAGCGGGAGGACCGGGGCAGATACGCAGTATTTT.

The chain carries TRBV2 and TRBJ2-3, with D unclear. Trimming left V 3 bases short and J 4 bases short, with 5 bases between. CDR3 length: 12 residues. CDR1 is SNHLY, CDR2 FYNNEI, per germline. CDR3 DNA sequence: TGTGCCAGCAGTGATTATTCAGATACGCAGTATTTT. Amino acid sequence: CASSDYSDTQYF. Filled out from reference TRBV2 and TRBJ2-3, the complete variable domain reads EPEVTQTPSHQVTQMGQEVILRCVPISNHLYFYWYRQILGQKVEFLVSFYNNEISEKSEIFDDQFSVERPDGSNFTLKIRSTKLEDSAMYFCASSDYSDTQYFGPGTRLTVL.

This sequence joins TRBV4-1 and TRBJ1-4, with 7 bases aligning to TRBD1. The CDR3 is 16 amino acids. The V gene's germline CDR1 is MGHRA and CDR2 YSYEKL. The V segment lost 1 base and the J segment 10 bases; nucleotides outside the gene matches: 12. The DNA for the CDR3 is TGCGCCAGCAGCCAAGCGACCGGGACAGACCCTGGAAAACTGTTTTTT. Translating gives CASSQATGTDPGKLFF.

This clone was found a few times. This chain joins TRBV19 and TRBJ2-3; the D gene is possibly TRBD2 (5 bases). Trimming removed 3 bases from V and 1 base from J, with 8 bases in between. This CDR3 is built from 14 residues. Germline V gene sequence: CDR1 LNHDA, CDR2 SQIVND (reference sequence). The CDR3 coding sequence is TGTGCCAGTAGTATTATCGGGGGCACAGATACGCAGTATTTT. Translating it yields CASSIIGGTDTQYF.

This clone came up once. The rearrangement uses TRBV4-1 and TRBJ2-5; no definite D call. V was shortened by 1 base and J by 2 bases, with 11 bases between the two germline ends. The CDR3 totals 15 residues. Germline CDR1 MGHRA, CDR2 YSYEKL. The CDR3 sequence: CASSQARTDQETQYF. In DNA form, the CDR3 reads TGCGCCAGCAGCCAAGCCCGGACGGATCAAGAGACCCAGTACTTC.

The chain couples TRBV5-1 to TRBJ2-3; D is possibly TRBD1 or TRBD2 (6 bases each). The CDR3 runs to 18 residues. Per the germline V gene, CDR1 is SGHRS and CDR2 is YFSETQ. Trimming cost V 2 bases and J 2 bases, with 21 bases left between them. The CDR3, as DNA: TGCGCCAGCAGCTTATTCCTCGGGGGCCAGAGTGTCACAGATACGCAGTATTTT. Translated, it gives CASSLFLGGQSVTDTQYF.

J is TRBJ2-1 and V is TRBV6-4; 10 nucleotides align to TRBD2. The CDR3 extends over 15 amino acids. J lost 5 bases, V lost 6 bases, and 7 bases had no gene match. CDR1 and CDR2 (germline): MRHNA, SNTAGT. The CDR3 sequence: CASSPSGGANNEQFF. The CDR3 DNA is TGTGCCAGCAGCCCCAGCGGGGGGGCGAACAATGAGCAGTTCTTC.

This clone has more than one count but fewer than ten. The V gene is TRBV27, the J gene TRBJ2-7; D possibly uses TRBD1 or TRBD2 (6 bases each). The CDR3 extends over 15 amino acids. V was cut by 5 bases and J by 7 bases, with 21 bases left in between. Germline V gives CDR1 MNHEY, CDR2 SMNVEV (reference sequence). CDR3 DNA: TGTGCCAGCAGTCCCATCGGGGGCCGCTTTGGTGAGCAGTACTTC. It is translated as CASSPIGGRFGEQYF.

The CDR3 here is CAWSVLRDINYGYTF. The CDR3 DNA reads as TGTGCCTGGAGTGTATTGAGGGATATAAACTATGGCTACACCTTC. The gene calls are TRBV30 and TRBJ1-2; D call uncertain. V lost 0 bases, J lost 2 bases, and 13 bases lay in between. Germline loops: CDR1 GTSNPN, CDR2 SVGIG (reference sequence). The CDR3 is 15 amino acids.

J is TRBJ2-1 and V is TRBV28, with D unresolved. The germline V gene encodes CDR1 MDHEN and CDR2 SYDVKM. This CDR3 comprises 12 residues. V was cut by 3 bases and J by 6 bases, with 6 bases left in between. DNA for the CDR3: TGTGCCAGCAGTTTGAGTGCCAATGAGCAGTTCTTC. Translated, it gives CASSLSANEQFF.